The 3 T cell receptor beta chains below come from one sample, sequenced in a study of shared clonotypes between healthy human individuals. Naive CD8 populations comprised CD45RO-negative cells positively selected for CCR7, excluding terminally differentiated effector memory CD45RA+ cells. Sequenced by immunoSEQ multiplex PCR; TCRdb stores in-frame clones only, minus some. Of about 2 million clones listed, over 85% were seen once; the top ten hold 0.9% to 1.3%. Sequencing was done on a sample of naive CD8+ T cells sorted from blood. All receptors derive from a man aged 18-30 years in good health.

V and J are TRBV11-2 and TRBJ2-7; no definite D call. V lost 1 base, J lost 1 base, and 8 bases lay in between. Looked up from germline, CDR1 is SGHAT and CDR2 is FQNNGV. The CDR3 has 14 amino acids. The CDR3 nucleotides are TGTGCCAGCAGCTTAGGATACGCTTCCTACGAGCAGTACTTC. It specifies CASSLGYASYEQYF.

The chain is built from TRBV11-1 and TRBJ2-5; no clear D gene. The CDR3 consists of 16 residues. Germline CDR1 SGHAT, CDR2 FQDESV (reference sequence). The V and J ends lost 1 base and 3 bases respectively, with 15 bases between them. The CDR3 DNA sequence: TGTGCCAGCAGCTTAGTTTTGGGCGGAGAGAAAGAGACCCAGTACTTC. It translates to CASSLVLGGEKETQYF.

This sequence joins TRBV29-1 and TRBJ2-7; D possibly uses TRBD1 or TRBD2 (6 bases each). Germline lookup yields CDR1 SQVTM and CDR2 ANQGSEA. Trimming pared 2 bases from V and 4 bases from J, leaving 18 bases between. The CDR3 has 15 amino acids. Here the CDR3 DNA reads TGCAGCGTTGAACTCGGAAGGGGGGCTGGGTACGAGCAGTACTTC. Protein: CSVELGRGAGYEQYF.